This T cell receptor beta chain was observed in a study of OX40 agonist ivuxolimab in advanced cancers. The length of the CDR3 is 14 residues. The V gene's germline CDR1 is SGHAT and CDR2 FQNNGV. Between the trimmed V and J ends, which lost 3 bases and 5 bases, there was a span of 14 bases. Sequencing used immunoSEQ multiplex PCR; TCRdb keeps in-frame clones, though not all of them. Found here are about 45,000 clones, 88% of them singletons; the top ten hold 0.85% to 1.1%. The receptor was derived from an adult with an advanced solid tumor such as melanoma, head and neck, liver or kidney cancer. V and J are TRBV11-2 and TRBJ2-7; D possibly corresponds to TRBD1 (6 bases). This material consisted of CD4+ or CD8+ T cells sorted from blood, taken in a trial of the OX40 agonist ivuxolimab. CDR3 amino acids: CASSFERGSDEQYF. DNA for the CDR3: TGTGCCAGCAGCTTTGAAAGGGGGTCCGACGAGCAGTACTTC.